This T cell receptor beta chain appears in the sequencing data of a study of blood T cell repertoires in acute mononucleosis (dated by TCRdb to 2018 to 2021). About the full investigation: Convalescent samples were collected 5 to 8 months after the acute presentation, representing the memory response. The mean EBV load in blood was 3.5 to 4 log10 genome copies per million B cells during acute infection, compared with roughly 2.7 at convalescence.

What the work shows at the level of the full study, not this receptor alone: For BRLF1 (YVL-BR), TCRalpha CDR3 motifs played a dominant role and TCRbeta a minimal role in TCR repertoire selection. The low acute-to-convalescent clonotype overlap might be partly explained by sampling error, because only a fraction of each donor's blood was analyzed. Just around 9% of the unique acute clonotypes remained in convalescence, but these persisting clonotypes accounted for most of the response, and new, diverse de novo clonotypes seemingly replaced the other acute clonotypes. The cohort comprised only three donors, so group averages rested on very few individuals.

Explained via the paper, the time point label denotes: convalescence about 6 months (5-8 months) after acute presentation (visit 7). CD8 T cell responses to two immunodominant EBV epitopes, BRLF1 109 (YVL-BR) and BMLF1 280 (GLC-BM), were tracked in the study over primary infection. A positive serum heterophile antibody test together with EBV viral capsid antigen-specific IgM pointed to primary EBV infection. As a first step, magnetic positive selection (MACS) was used to enrich total CD8 T cells from the PBMCs. Live CD3+ CD8+ tetramer+ cells were sorted on a FACSAria III to over 85% purity. Cells were sorted with a PE-conjugated tetramer loaded with the BRLF1 109-117 peptide. At both acute infection and convalescence, EBV epitope-specific CD8 T cells were tetramer-sorted, and the TCR repertoires of those cells were deep-sequenced directly ex vivo. The donors were a few individuals between roughly 18 and 30 years old who had clinical acute infectious mononucleosis and laboratory evidence of primary EBV infection. Heparinized peripheral blood was collected when donors presented clinically with mononucleosis symptoms and again about 6 months afterward. Ficoll-Paque density gradient centrifugation was used to isolate PBMCs.

This clone is medium-sized (0.01 to 0.1%) in terms of sample share. Nothing much larger sits one base from this clone, and base qualities are not available. The germline V gene supplies CDR1 SGHTA and CDR2 FQGNSA. Including cysteine and phenylalanine, the CDR3 has 15 amino acids. Here the CDR3 DNA is all that survives: 45 bases in frame from base 1. Germline trimming amounts to 6 bases on V and 4 bases on J, with 4 as the count of junction bases outside the gene matches. Total RNA from at least 9,000 sorted tetramer+ CD8 T cells was reverse transcribed into cDNA for TCR profiling. CDR3 regions were amplified by PCR with primers annealing to V and J regions, adding unique molecular identifiers to track templates. Profiling of the TCRalpha and TCRbeta chains was done on the immunoSEQ platform, including the sequencing and error-correction standards of that platform. In the authors' own workflow: Clonal copy numbers were corrected for sequencing and PCR errors, and IMGT conventions were followed to define CDR3s. Only productive rearrangements were analyzed, using immunoSEQ Analyzer versions 2.0 and 3.0, with gene-pairing frequencies processed further in Microsoft Excel. Circos plots were used to display V-J pairings, and MEME together with a custom motifSearch program was used to find CDR3 motifs. The OLGA algorithm was used to calculate the probability of generation of TCR sequences. A clonotype seen at both visits was called persistent, a clonotype seen only at the acute visit was called nonpersistent, and a clonotype seen only at convalescence was called de novo. An amino acid clonotype used by more than one donor was defined as a public TCR. The clones in this table, taken by TCRdb from immuneACCESS, are in-frame only. Not every clone is retained; where verified, under half of the shortfall comes from an unresolved V gene, and the cause of the rest is unknown. V, J and clone size derive from that table, while D and trimming were established from the DNA sequence. For this sample the table gives around 1,500 clones, of which approximately 25% were detected only once. The ten largest clonotypes hold more than 30% of the sample.

Recombination linked TRBV7-2 to TRBJ2-1; 12 bases in the middle match TRBD1. This sample comprised EBV YVL epitope tetramer+ CD8+ T cells sorted from PBMCs, obtained during convalescence from infectious mononucleosis. Taken with the paper, the label for cell subset or site translates to: CD8 T cells binding a tetramer with EBV BRLF1 109-117 peptide (YVL-BR). This clonotype originated in a woman younger than 30 with infectious mononucleosis caused by EBV. The nucleotides are TGTGCCAGCAGGGGGACAGGGGGCCTATACAATGAGCAGTTCTTC. This gives the protein CASRGTGGLYNEQFF. Full variable domain (CDR3 extended with the reference TRBV7-2 and TRBJ2-1 proteins): GAGVSQSPSNKVTEKGKDVELRCDPISGHTALYWYRQSLGQGLEFLIYFQGNSAPDKSGLPSDRFSAERTGGSVSTLTIQRTQQEDSAVYLCASRGTGGLYNEQFFGPGTRLTVL.